These 9 T cell receptor beta chains share one sample of origin, sequenced in a study of cytomegalovirus exposure and HLA in healthy donors. Primers included in the PCR were 60 Vbeta and 13 Jbeta primers. The assay was immunoSEQ multiplex PCR, and TCRdb's table has in-frame clones only and misses some. This sample has 250,000 to 300,000 clones, with almost 85% found just once. The sample consisted of PBMCs. These receptors all come from a woman in her thirties or forties in good health and CMV-seropositive.

The genes are TRBV2 and TRBJ2-2, with TRBD2 matching 14 bases. The germline V gene has CDR1 SNHLY and CDR2 FYNNEI. J was trimmed by 5 bases and V by 6 bases; bases with no gene match: 11. The CDR3 is 18 amino acids. The CDR3 protein is CASSPGLAGGLGTGELFF. The CDR3 nucleotides are TGTGCCAGCAGCCCAGGACTAGCGGGAGGATTGGGGACCGGGGAGCTGTTTTTT.

The chain is built from TRBV27 and TRBJ2-7; the D gene is possibly TRBD1 (6 bases). This CDR3 spans 12 amino acids. Germline assignment: CDR1 MNHEY and CDR2 SMNVEV (reference sequence). Trimming pared 8 bases from V and 6 bases from J, leaving 14 bases between. The CDR3 DNA reads as TGTGCCAGCTTGGGACACCACATCGAGCAGTACTTC. This sequence encodes CASLGHHIEQYF.

V and J are TRBV7-2 and TRBJ2-1, with TRBD2 matching over 10 bases. V was pared by 0 bases and J by 12 bases, with 8 bases of the junction left unmatched. Germline CDR1 reads SGHTA; CDR2 reads FQGNSA. The CDR3 sequence is 15 residues long. In DNA, the CDR3 is TGTGCCAGCAGCTTAGCCGGGACTAGCGAGTTGAGGCAGTTCTTC. It codes for CASSLAGTSELRQFF.

V usage is TRBV14 and J usage is TRBJ2-7; 10 bases line up with TRBD1. CDR1 and CDR2 (germline): SGHDN, FVKESK. J gave up 3 bases and V 1 base, and 3 bases lay outside the gene matches. The CDR3 consists of 15 residues. CDR3 in DNA: TGTGCCAGCAGCCAAGTGGACAGGGGGGTCTACGAGCAGTACTTC. This gives the protein CASSQVDRGVYEQYF.

J is TRBJ1-4 and V is TRBV9, with D possibly being TRBD1 (5 bases). This CDR3 spans 15 amino acids. CDR1 is SGDLS and CDR2 is YYNGEE in the germline V gene. V gave up 4 bases and J gave up 3 bases, with 13 bases separating them. The CDR3: CASSPKTGPNEKLFF. The CDR3 DNA follows: TGTGCCAGCAGCCCAAAAACAGGACCTAATGAAAAACTGTTTTTT.

The chain carries TRBV7-9 and TRBJ2-5, with TRBD2 as a possible D gene (5 bases). The CDR3 extends over 13 amino acids. The ends were cut back, 4 bases at V and 4 bases at J, with 10 bases in the middle. CDR1 is SEHNR and CDR2 is FQNEAQ in the germline V gene (reference sequence). For the CDR3, the DNA is TGTGCCAGCAGCTCCGGAGCGGCAGAGACCCAGTACTTC. It translates to CASSSGAAETQYF.

The chain joins TRBV5-1 to TRBJ2-1, with 7 bases lining up with TRBD1. Germline lookup yields CDR1 SGHRS and CDR2 YFSETQ. This CDR3 comprises 14 residues. The trim removed 8 bases at V and 5 bases at J, leaving 10 bases unmatched. CDR3 DNA sequence: TGCGCCAGTACAGGGGACATGGTGAACAATGAGCAGTTCTTC. Protein sequence: CASTGDMVNNEQFF.

The chain couples TRBV30 to TRBJ2-7; 7 bases line up with TRBD1. The CDR3 runs to 12 residues. Germline V lookup: CDR1 GTSNPN, CDR2 SVGIG (reference sequence). J lost 0 bases, V lost 7 bases, and 3 bases had no gene match. The CDR3 protein is CAFDRASYEQYF. CDR3 nucleotides: TGTGCCTTTGACAGGGCCTCCTACGAGCAGTACTTC. Variable domain in full (rest from reference TRBV30 and TRBJ2-7): SQTIHQWPATLVQPVGSPLSLECTVEGTSNPNLYWYRQAAGRGLQLLFYSVGIGQISSEVPQNLSASRPQDRQFILSSKKLLLSDSGFYLCAFDRASYEQYFGPGTRLTVT.

V gene TRBV2 combines with J gene TRBJ2-3; 9 bases match TRBD2. V shed 8 bases and J 1 base; nucleotides not matched to a gene: 4. CDR3 length equals 14 residues. Germline-derived CDR1 and CDR2 are SNHLY and FYNNEI. The CDR3 DNA follows: TGTGCCAGCGGAGCGGGAGGTGGCACAGATACGCAGTATTTT. Translated: CASGAGGGTDTQYF.